The clone carrying this TCR beta chain came up once. Its target is unknown. The sample originates from a study of cytomegalovirus exposure and HLA in healthy donors. Overall study results and limits: Reports state that TCR beta sequences accurately predicted most subjects' HLA-A and HLA-B alleles. A later analysis showed HLA-associated TCR beta chains outstripping equally common others in clonal expansion. Later analysis identified several of the most significant clusters that appeared linked to common viral pathogens. In a later analysis, across HLA loci, associated TCR counts were highest for DRB1, lowest for HLA-C.

PCR amplification relied on 60 Vbeta primers (plus 13 Jbeta primers). The repertoire was sequenced with immunoSEQ multiplex PCR; TCRdb's copy has only in-frame clones and lacks some. Of 200,000 to 250,000 clones in the sample, roughly 78% are singletons; the top ten hold less than 0.6%. Germline V gives CDR1 SEHNR, CDR2 FQNEAQ (reference sequence). The CDR3 spans 19 residues. Trimming removed 4 bases from V and 4 bases from J, with 25 bases in between. The chain employs TRBV7-9 and TRBJ2-2; a possible D gene is TRBD1 (5 bases). The sample was PBMCs. The source is a boy aged 5-17 years in good health and CMV-seronegative. The CDR3 bases are TGTGCCAGCAGCTACCCCCCCAGAGGCAGGGAAGGTGGCACCGGGGAGCTGTTTTTT. Encoded protein: CASSYPPRGREGGTGELFF.